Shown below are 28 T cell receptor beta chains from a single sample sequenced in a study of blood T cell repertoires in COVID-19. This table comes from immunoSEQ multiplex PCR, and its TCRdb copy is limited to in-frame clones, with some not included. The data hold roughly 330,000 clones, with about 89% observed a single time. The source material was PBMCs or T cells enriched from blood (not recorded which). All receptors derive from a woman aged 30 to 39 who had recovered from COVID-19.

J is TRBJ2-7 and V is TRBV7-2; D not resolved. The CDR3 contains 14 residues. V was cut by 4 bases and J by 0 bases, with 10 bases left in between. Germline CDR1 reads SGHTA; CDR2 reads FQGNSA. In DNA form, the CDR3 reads TGTGCCAGCAGCTACGCGCGTTTCTCCTACGAGCAGTACTTC. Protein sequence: CASSYARFSYEQYF.

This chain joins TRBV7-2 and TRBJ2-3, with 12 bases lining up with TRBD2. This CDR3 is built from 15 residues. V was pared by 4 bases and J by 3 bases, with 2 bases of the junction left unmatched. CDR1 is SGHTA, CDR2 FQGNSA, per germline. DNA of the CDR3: TGTGCCAGCAGCTGGACTAGCGGGGTAACAGATACGCAGTATTTT. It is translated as CASSWTSGVTDTQYF.

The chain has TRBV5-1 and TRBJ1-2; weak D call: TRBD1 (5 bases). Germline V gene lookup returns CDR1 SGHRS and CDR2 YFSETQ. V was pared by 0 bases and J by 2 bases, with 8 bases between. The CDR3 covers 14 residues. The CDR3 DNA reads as TGCGCCAGCAGCTTGGAAAAGGGGAACTATGGCTACACCTTC. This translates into CASSLEKGNYGYTF.

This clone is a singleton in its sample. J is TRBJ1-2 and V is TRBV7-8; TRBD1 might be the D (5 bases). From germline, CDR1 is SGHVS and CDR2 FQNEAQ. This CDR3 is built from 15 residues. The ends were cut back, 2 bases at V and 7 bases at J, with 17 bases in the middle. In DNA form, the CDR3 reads TGTGCCAGCAGCTTACAGAGCCAGGGTGCGAGTGGCTACACCTTC. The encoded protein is CASSLQSQGASGYTF. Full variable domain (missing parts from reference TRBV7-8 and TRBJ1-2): GAGVSQSPRYKVAKRGQDVALRCDPISGHVSLFWYQQALGQGPEFLTYFQNEAQLDKSGLPSDRFFAERPEGSVSTLKIQRTQQEDSAVYLCASSLQSQGASGYTFGSGTRLTVV.

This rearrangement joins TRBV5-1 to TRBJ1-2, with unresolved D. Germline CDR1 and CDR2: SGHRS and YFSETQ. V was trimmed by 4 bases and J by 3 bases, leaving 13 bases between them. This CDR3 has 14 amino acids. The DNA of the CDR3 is TGCGCCAGCAGCCACAAAACCGGGGACTATGGCTACACCTTC. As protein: CASSHKTGDYGYTF.

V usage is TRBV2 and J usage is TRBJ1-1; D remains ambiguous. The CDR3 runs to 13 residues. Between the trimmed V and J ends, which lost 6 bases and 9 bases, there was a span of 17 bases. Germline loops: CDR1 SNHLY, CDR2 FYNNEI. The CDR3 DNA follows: TGTGCCAGCAGATCGCCGCGGGGTTGGAAAGCTTTCTTT. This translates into CASRSPRGWKAFF.

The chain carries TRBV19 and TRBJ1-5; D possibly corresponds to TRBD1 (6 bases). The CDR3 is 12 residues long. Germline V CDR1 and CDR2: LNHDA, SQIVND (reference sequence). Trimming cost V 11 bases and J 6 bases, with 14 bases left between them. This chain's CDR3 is CAVGEGGQPQHF. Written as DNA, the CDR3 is TGTGCCGTCGGGGAAGGGGGTCAGCCCCAGCATTTT.

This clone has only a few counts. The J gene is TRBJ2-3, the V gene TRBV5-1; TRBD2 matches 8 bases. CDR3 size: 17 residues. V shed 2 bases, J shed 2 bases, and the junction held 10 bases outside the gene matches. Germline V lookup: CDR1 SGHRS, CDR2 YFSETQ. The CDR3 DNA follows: TGCGCCAGCAGCTTCAACCCAGCGGGGGCGACCACAGATACGCAGTATTTT. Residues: CASSFNPAGATTDTQYF.

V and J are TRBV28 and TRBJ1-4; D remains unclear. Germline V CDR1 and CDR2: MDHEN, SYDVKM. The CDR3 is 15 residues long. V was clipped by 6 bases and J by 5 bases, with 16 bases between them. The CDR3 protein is CASSPWGATNEKLFF. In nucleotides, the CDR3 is TGTGCCAGCAGCCCGTGGGGAGCCACAAATGAAAAACTGTTTTTT.

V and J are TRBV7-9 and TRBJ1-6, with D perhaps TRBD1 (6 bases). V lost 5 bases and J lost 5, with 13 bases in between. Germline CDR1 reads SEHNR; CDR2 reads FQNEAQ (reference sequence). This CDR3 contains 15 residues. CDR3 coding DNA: TGTGCCAGCAGCCTCCGGACAGTTGATAATTCACCCCTCCACTTT. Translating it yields CASSLRTVDNSPLHF.

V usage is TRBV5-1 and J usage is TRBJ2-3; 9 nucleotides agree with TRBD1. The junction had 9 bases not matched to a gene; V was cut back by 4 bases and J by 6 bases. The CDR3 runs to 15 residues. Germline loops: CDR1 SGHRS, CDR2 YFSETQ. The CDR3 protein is CASSGGTGPADTQYF. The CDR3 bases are TGCGCCAGCAGCGGGGGGACAGGGCCGGCCGATACGCAGTATTTT.

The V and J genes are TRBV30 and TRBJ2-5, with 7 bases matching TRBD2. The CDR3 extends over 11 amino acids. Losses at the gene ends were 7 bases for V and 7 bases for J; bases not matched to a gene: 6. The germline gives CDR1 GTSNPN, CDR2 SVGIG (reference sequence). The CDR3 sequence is CAFGLEVTQYF. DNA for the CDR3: TGTGCCTTTGGACTAGAGGTGACCCAGTACTTC.

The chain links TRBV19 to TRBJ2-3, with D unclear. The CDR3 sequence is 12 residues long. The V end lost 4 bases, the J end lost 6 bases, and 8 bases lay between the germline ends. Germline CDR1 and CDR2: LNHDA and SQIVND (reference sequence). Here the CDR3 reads CASSTRWDTQYF. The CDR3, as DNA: TGTGCCAGTAGTACCCGGTGGGATACGCAGTATTTT.

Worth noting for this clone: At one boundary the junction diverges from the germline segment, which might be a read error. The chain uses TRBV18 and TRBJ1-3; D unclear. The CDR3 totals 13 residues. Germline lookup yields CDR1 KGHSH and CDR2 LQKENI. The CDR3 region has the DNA TGTGCCAGCTCACCACCTGGAACTTTTGGGCCCAGTTTT. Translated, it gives CASSPPGTFGPSF. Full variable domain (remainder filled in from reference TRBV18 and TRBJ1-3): NAGVMQNPRHLVRRRGQEARLRCSPMKGHSHVYWYRQLPEEGLKFMVYLQKENIIDESGMPKERFSAEFPKEGPSILRIQQVVRGDSAAYFCASSPPGTFGPSFGEGSWLTVV.

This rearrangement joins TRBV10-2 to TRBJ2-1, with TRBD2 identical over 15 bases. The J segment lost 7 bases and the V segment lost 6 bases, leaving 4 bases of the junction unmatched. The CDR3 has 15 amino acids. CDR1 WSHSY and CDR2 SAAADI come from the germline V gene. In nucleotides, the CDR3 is TGCGCCAGCAGACCGGGACTAGCGGGGGGAAATGAGCAGTTCTTC. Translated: CASRPGLAGGNEQFF.

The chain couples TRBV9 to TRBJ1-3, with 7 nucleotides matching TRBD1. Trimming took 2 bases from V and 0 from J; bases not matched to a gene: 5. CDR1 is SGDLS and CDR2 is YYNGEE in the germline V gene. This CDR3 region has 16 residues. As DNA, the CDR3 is TGTGCCAGCAGCGTTTCGGGGACAGTCTCTGGAAACACCATATATTTT. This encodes CASSVSGTVSGNTIYF. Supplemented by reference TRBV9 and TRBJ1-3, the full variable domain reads DSGVTQTPKHLITATGQRVTLRCSPRSGDLSVYWYQQSLDQGLQFLIQYYNGEERAKGNILERFSAQQFPDLHSELNLSSLELGDSALYFCASSVSGTVSGNTIYFGEGSWLTVV.

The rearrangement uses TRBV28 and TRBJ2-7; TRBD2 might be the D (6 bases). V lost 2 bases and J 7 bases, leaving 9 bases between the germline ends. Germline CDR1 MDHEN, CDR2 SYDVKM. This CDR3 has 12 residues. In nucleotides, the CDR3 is TGTGCCAGCAGTTTAGCGGGGCTTGAGCAGTACTTC. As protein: CASSLAGLEQYF. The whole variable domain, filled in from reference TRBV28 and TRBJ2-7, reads DVKVTQSSRYLVKRTGEKVFLECVQDMDHENMFWYRQDPGLGLRLIYFSYDVKMKEKGDIPEGYSVSREKKERFSLILESASTNQTSMYLCASSLAGLEQYFGPGTRLTVT.

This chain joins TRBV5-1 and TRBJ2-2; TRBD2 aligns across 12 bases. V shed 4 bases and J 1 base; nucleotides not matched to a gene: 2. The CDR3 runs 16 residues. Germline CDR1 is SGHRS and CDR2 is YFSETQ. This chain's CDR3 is CASSPLAGGNTGELFF. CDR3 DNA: TGCGCCAGCAGCCCACTAGCGGGGGGGAACACCGGGGAGCTGTTTTTT.

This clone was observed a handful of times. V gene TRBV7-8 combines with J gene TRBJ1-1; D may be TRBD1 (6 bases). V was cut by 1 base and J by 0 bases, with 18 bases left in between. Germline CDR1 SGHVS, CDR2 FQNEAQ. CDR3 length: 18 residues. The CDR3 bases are TGTGCCAGCAGCTTAGTAGGCAGGGGAACTTTCATGAACACTGAAGCTTTCTTT. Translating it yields CASSLVGRGTFMNTEAFF.

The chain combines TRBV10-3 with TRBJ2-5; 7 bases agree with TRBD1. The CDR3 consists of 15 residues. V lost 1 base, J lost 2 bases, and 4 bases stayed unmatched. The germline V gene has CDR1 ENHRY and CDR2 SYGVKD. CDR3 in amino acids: CAISEWMGQQETQYF. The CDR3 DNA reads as TGTGCCATCAGTGAGTGGATGGGACAGCAAGAGACCCAGTACTTC.

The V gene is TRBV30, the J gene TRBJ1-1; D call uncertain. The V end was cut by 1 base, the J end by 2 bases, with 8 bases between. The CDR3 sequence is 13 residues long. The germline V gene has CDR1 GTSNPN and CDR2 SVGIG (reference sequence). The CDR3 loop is CAWSEDINTEAFF. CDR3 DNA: TGTGCCTGGAGTGAAGACATTAACACTGAAGCTTTCTTT.

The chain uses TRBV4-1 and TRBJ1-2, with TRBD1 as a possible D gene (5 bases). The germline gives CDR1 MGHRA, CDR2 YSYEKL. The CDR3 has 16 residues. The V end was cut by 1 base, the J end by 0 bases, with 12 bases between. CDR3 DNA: TGCGCCAGCAGCCAAGTAGACAGTTATGCTAACTATGGCTACACCTTC. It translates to CASSQVDSYANYGYTF.

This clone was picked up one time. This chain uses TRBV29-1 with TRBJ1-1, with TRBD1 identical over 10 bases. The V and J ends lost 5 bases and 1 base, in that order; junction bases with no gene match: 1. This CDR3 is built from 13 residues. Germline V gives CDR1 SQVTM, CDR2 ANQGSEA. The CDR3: CSVRTGGNTEAFF. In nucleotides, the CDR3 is TGCAGCGTTAGGACAGGGGGGAACACTGAAGCTTTCTTT.

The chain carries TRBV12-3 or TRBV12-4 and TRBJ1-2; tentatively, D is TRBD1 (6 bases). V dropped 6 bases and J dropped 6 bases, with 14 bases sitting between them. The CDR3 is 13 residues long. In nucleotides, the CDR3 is TGTGCCAGCAGGGTTTCAGGGGTCCATGGCTACACCTTC. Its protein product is CASRVSGVHGYTF.

The CDR3 nucleotides are TGCGCCAGCAGCCGACAGACAGCGAACACTGAAGCTTTCTTT. Translation gives CASSRQTANTEAFF. This sequence joins TRBV5-1 and TRBJ1-1, with D tentatively TRBD1 (5 bases). Trimming took 4 bases from V and 1 from J, leaving 11 bases between them. This CDR3 has 14 residues. Germline lookup yields CDR1 SGHRS and CDR2 YFSETQ.

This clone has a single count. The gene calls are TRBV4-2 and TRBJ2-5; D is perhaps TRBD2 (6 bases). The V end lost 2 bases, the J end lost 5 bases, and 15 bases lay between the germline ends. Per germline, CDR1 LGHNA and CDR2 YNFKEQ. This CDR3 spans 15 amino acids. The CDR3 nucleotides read TGTGCCAGCAGCCAACGTCGTTCCGCGGGGGAGACCCAGTACTTC. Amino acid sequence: CASSQRRSAGETQYF.

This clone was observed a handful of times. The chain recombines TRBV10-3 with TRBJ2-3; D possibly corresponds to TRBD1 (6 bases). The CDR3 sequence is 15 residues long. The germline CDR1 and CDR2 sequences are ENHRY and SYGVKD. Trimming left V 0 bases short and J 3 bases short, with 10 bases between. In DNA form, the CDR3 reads TGTGCCATCAGTGAGTCACAGGGATCGACAGATACGCAGTATTTT. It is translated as CAISESQGSTDTQYF.

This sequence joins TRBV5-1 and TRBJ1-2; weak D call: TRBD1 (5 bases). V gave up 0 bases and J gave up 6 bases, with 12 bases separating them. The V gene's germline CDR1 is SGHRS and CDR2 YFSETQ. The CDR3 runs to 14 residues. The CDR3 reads CASSLDSGFDGYTF. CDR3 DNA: TGCGCCAGCAGCTTGGATTCAGGGTTCGATGGCTACACCTTC.